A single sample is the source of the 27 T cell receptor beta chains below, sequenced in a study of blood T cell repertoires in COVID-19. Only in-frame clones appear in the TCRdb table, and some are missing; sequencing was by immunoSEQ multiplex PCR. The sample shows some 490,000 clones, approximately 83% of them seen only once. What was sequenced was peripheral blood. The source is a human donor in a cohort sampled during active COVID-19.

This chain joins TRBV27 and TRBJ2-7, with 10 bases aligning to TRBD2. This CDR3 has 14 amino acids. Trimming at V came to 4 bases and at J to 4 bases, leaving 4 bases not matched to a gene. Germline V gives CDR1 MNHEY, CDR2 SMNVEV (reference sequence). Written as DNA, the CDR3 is TGTGCCAGCAGTTCACTAGCGGGATCTTACGAGCAGTACTTC. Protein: CASSSLAGSYEQYF.

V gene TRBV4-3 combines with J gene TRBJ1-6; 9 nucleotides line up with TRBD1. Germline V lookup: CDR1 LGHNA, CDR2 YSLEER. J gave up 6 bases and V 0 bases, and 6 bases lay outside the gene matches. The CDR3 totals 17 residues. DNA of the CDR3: TGCGCCAGCAGCCAAGAGGCCAAGGGACAGGGTAATTCACCCCTCCACTTT. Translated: CASSQEAKGQGNSPLHF.

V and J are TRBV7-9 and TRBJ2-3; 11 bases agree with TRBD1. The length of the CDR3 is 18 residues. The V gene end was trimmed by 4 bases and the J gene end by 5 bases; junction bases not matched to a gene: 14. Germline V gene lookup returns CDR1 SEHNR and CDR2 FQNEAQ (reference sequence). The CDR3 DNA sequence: TGTGCCAGCAGCTACCGGGACAGGGGGTTGGGGCCTGAAGATACGCAGTATTTT. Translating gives CASSYRDRGLGPEDTQYF.

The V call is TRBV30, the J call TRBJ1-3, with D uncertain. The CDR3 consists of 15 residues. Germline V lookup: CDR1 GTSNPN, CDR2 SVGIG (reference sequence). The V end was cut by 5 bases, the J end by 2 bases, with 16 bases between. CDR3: CAWRNRDRTGNTIYF. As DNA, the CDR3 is TGTGCCTGGCGAAACAGAGACCGCACTGGAAACACCATATATTTT.

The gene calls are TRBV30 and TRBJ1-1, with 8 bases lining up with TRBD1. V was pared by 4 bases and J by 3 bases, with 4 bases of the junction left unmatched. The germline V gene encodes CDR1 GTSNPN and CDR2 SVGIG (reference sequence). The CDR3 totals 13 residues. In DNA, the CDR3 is TGTGCCTGGACAGGGGGCGTACACACTGAAGCTTTCTTT. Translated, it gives CAWTGGVHTEAFF.

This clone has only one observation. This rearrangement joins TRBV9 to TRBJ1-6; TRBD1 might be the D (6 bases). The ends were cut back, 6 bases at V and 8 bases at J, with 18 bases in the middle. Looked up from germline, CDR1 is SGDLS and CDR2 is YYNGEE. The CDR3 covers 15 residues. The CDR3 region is CASTTTGLGDSPLHF. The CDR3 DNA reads TGTGCCAGCACCACCACAGGGTTAGGAGATTCACCCCTCCACTTT.

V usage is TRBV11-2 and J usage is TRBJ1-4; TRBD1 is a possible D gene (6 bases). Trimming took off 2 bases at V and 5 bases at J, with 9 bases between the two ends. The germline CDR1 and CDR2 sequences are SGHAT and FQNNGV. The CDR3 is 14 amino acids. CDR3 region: CASSLQGSNEKLFF. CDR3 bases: TGTGCCAGCAGCTTACAGGGGTCCAATGAAAAACTGTTTTTT.

The CDR3 here is CAWVAGGPGTDTQYF. The CDR3 region has the DNA TGTGCCTGGGTAGCGGGAGGGCCGGGAACAGATACGCAGTATTTT. The chain has TRBV30 and TRBJ2-3; 11 bases agree with TRBD2. CDR1 GTSNPN and CDR2 SVGIG come from the germline V gene (reference sequence). V shed 5 bases, J shed 3 bases, and the junction held 7 bases outside the gene matches. This CDR3 has 15 amino acids.

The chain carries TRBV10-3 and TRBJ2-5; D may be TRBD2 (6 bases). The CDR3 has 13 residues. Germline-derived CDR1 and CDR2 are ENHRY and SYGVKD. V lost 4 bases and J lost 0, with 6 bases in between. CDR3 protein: CAISGTNQETQYF. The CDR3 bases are TGTGCCATCAGTGGGACTAACCAAGAGACCCAGTACTTC.

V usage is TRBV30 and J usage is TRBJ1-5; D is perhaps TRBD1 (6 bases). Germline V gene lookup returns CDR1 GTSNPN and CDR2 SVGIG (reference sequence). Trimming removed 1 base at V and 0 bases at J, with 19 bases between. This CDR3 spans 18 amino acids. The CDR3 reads CAWSEGGRVGYSNQPQHF. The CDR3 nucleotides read TGTGCCTGGAGTGAAGGGGGAAGGGTCGGGTATAGCAATCAGCCCCAGCATTTT. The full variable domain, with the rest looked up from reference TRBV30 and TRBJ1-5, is SQTIHQWPATLVQPVGSPLSLECTVEGTSNPNLYWYRQAAGRGLQLLFYSVGIGQISSEVPQNLSASRPQDRQFILSSKKLLLSDSGFYLCAWSEGGRVGYSNQPQHFGDGTRLSIL.

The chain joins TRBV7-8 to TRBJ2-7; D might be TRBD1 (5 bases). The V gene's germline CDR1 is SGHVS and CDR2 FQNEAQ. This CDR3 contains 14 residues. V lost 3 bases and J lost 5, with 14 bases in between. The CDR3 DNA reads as TGTGCCAGCAGCTTCTCAAGGGGAAACCACGAGCAGTACTTC. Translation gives CASSFSRGNHEQYF.

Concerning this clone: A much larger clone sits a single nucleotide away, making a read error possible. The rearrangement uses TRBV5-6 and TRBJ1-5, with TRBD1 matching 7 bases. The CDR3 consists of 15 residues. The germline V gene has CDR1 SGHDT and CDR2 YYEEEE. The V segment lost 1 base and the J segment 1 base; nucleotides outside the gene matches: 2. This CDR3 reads CASSLTGESNQPQHF. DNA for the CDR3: TGTGCCAGCAGCTTGACAGGGGAGAGCAATCAGCCCCAGCATTTT.

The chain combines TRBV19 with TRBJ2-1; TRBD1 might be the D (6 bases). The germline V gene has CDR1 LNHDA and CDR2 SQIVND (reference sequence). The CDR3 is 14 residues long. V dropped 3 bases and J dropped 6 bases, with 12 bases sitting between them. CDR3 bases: TGTGCCAGTAGTATGGGGGCTAGAAGCAATGAGCAGTTCTTC. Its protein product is CASSMGARSNEQFF.

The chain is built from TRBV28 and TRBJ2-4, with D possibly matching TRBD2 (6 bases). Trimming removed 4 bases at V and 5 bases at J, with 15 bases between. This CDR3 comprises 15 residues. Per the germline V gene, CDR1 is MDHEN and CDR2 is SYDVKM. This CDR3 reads CASSSGGVVQNIQYF. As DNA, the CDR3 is TGTGCCAGCAGTTCCGGGGGTGTCGTCCAAAACATTCAGTACTTC.

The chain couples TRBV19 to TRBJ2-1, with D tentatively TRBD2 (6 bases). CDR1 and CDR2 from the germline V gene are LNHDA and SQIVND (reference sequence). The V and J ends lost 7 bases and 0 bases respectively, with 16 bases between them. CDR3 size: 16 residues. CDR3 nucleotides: TGTGCCAGTACCTCGGGACTTCTCCTCTCCTACAATGAGCAGTTCTTC. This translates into CASTSGLLLSYNEQFF.

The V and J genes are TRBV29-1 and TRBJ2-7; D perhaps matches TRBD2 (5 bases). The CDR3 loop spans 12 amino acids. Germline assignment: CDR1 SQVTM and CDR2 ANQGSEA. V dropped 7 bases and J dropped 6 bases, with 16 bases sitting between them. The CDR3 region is CSAGRRGGEQYF. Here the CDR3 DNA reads TGCAGCGCCGGAAGGCGCGGAGGCGAGCAGTACTTC.

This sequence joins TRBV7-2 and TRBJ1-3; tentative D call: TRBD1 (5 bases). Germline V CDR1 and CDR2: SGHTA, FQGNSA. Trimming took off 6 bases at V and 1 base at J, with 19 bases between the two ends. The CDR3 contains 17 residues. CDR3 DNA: TGTGCCAGCAGTTATAGGACGGGGGTGCTATCTGGAAACACCATATATTTT. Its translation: CASSYRTGVLSGNTIYF.

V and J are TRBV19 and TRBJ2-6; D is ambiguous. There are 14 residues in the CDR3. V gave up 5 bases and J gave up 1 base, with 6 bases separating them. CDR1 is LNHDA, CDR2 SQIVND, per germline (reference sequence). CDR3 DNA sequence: TGTGCCAGTAGTGCGCCTTCTGGGGCCAACGTCCTGACTTTC. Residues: CASSAPSGANVLTF.

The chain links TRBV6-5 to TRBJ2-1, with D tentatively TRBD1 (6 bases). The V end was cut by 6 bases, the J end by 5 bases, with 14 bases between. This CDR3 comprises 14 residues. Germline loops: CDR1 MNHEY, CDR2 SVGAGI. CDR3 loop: CASRQTGFNNEQFF. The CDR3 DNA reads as TGTGCCAGCAGACAAACAGGGTTTAACAATGAGCAGTTCTTC.

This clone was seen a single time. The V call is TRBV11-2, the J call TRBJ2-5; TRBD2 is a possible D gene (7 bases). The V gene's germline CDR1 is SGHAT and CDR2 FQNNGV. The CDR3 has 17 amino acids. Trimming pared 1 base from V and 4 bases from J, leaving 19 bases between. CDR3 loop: CASSLGWGGGISETQYF. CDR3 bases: TGTGCCAGCAGCTTAGGGTGGGGAGGGGGGATTTCAGAGACCCAGTACTTC.

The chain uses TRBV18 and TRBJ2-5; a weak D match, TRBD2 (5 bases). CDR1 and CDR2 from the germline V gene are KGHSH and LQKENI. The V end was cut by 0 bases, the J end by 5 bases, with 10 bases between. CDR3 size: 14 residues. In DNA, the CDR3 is TGTGCCAGCTCACCACCGATGGGCGGGGAGACCCAGTACTTC. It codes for CASSPPMGGETQYF.

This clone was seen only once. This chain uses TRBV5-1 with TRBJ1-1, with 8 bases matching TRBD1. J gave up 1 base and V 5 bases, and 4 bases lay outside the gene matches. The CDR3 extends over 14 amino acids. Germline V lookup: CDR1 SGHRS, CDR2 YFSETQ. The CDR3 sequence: CASRPGTGNTEAFF. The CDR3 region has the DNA TGCGCCAGCAGACCCGGGACAGGGAACACTGAAGCTTTCTTT. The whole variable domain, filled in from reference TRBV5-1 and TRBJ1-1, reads KAGVTQTPRYLIKTRGQQVTLSCSPISGHRSVSWYQQTPGQGLQFLFEYFSETQRNKGNFPGRFSGRQFSNSRSEMNVSTLELGDSALYLCASRPGTGNTEAFFGQGTRLTVV.

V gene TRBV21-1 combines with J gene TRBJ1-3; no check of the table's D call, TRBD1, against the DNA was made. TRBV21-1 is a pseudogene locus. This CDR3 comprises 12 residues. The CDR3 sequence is CASSATGNTIYF. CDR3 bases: TGTGCCAGCAGCGCAACAGGAAACACCATATATTTT.

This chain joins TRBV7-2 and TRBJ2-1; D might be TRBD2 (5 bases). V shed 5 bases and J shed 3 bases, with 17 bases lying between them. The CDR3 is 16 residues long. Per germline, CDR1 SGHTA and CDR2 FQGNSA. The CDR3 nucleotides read TGTGCCAGCAGCCCCTCCATAGCGAGCCTCTACAATGAGCAGTTCTTC. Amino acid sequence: CASSPSIASLYNEQFF. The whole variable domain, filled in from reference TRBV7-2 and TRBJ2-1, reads GAGVSQSPSNKVTEKGKDVELRCDPISGHTALYWYRQSLGQGLEFLIYFQGNSAPDKSGLPSDRFSAERTGGSVSTLTIQRTQQEDSAVYLCASSPSIASLYNEQFFGPGTRLTVL.

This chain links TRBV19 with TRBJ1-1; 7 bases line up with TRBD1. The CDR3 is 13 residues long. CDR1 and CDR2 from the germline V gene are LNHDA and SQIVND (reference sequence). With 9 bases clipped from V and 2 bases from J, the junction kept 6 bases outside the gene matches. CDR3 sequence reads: CASEGQTNTEAFF. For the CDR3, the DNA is TGTGCCAGCGAGGGACAGACTAACACTGAAGCTTTCTTT.

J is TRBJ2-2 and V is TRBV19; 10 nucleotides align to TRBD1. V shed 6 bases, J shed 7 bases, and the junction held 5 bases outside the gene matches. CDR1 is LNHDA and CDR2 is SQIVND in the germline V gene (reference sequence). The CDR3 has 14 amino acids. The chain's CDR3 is CASRGTGAGGELFF. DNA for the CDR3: TGTGCCAGTAGAGGGACAGGGGCGGGCGGGGAGCTGTTTTTT.

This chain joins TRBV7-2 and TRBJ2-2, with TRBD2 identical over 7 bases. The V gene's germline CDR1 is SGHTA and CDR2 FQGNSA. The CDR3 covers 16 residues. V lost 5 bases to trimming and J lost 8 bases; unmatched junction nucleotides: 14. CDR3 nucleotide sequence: TGTGCCAGCAGCCTTTTTAGCGGGTCCTTGTCTGGGGAGCTGTTTTTT. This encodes CASSLFSGSLSGELFF.